This T cell receptor beta chain was identified during a study of T-cell reconstitution after alpha-beta-depleted transplantation in children. Unique molecular identifiers were incorporated when the TCRbeta library was constructed. TCRdb reprocessed the PCR reads via MiXCR and lists one record per CDR3 protein. Altogether over 300,000 distinct CDR3 sequences are present, 10% to 13% being singletons, with the ten largest covering around 2.5%. There are a few counts of this clonotype. The length of the CDR3 is 15 residues. Germline CDR1 is SGDLS and CDR2 is YYNGEE. V gave up 4 bases and J gave up 1 base, with 14 bases separating them.

The input for sequencing was PBMCs from the stem cell graft donor, taken from the stem cell graft. The chain is built from TRBV9 and TRBJ1-1, with a tentative D call TRBD1 (6 bases). The receptor comes from a human donor who donated a stem cell graft to a child with acute lymphoblastic leukemia. This chain's CDR3 is CASSPDGTQNTEAFF. The CDR3 nucleotides read TGTGCCAGCAGCCCCGACGGGACACAGAACACTGAAGCTTTCTTT.